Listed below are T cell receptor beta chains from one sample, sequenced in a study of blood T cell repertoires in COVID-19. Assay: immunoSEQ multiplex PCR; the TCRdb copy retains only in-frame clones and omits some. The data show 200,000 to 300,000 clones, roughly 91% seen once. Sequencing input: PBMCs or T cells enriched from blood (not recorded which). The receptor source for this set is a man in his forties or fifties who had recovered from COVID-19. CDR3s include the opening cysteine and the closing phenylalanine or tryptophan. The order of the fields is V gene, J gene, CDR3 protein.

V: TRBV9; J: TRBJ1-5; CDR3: CASSVGGQGGQPQHF
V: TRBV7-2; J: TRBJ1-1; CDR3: CASSFPIRTGGANTEAFF
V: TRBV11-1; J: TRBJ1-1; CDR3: CASSLSGWDTEAFF
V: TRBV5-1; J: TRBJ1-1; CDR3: CASSPDTARNTEAFF
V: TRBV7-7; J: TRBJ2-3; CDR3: CASSLGLGLATDTQYF
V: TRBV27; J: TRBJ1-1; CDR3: CASGRTSLGRRYMNTEAFF
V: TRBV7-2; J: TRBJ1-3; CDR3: CASSFTGYSGNTIYF
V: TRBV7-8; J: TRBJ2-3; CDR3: CASCSGRAGADTQYF
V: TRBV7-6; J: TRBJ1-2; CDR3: CASSLSSGQTEGYTF
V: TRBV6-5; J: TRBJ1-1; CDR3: CASRGRKAEAFF
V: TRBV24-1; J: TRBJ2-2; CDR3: CATSAYYTGELFF
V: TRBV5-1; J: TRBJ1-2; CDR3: CASSLARGNYGYTF
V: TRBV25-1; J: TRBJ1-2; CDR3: CASTTNEPGQNYGYTF
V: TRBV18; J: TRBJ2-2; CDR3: CASSPTGEGTGELFF
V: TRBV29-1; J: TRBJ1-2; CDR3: CSVGQDGYTF
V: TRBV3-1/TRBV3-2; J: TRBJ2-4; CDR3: CASSRPSNERQYF
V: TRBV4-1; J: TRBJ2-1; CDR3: CASSRPGTGTSNEQFF
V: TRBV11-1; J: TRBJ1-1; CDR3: CASSFRQGLNTEAFF
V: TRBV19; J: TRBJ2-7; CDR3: CASSVTTSRAHRGDHYEQYF
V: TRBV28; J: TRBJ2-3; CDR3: CASQSLRDSTDTQYF
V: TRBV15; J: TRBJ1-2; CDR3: CATSSLQDQVGGYTF
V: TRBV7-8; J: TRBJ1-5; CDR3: CASSEITGTSRNQPQHF
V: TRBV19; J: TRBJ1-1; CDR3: CASSRDRGPSDMNTEAFF
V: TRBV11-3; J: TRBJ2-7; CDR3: CASTPWTSGVLSSYEQYF
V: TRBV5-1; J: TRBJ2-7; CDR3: CASRVGGGTYEQYF
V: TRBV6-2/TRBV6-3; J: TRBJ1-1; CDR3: CASSYNRVRMNTEAFF
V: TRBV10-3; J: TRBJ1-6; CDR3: CANRDRVDSPLHF
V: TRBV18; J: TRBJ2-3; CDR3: CASSLRGLAASTDTQYF
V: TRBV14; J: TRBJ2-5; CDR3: CASSQERASPQETQYF
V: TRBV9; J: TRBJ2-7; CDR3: CASSVVWQGMRCRCEQYF
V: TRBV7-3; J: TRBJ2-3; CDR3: CASSTDYPDTQYF
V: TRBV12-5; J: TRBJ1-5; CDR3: CASGSDRGFNQPQHF
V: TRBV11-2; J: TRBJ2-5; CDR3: CATGPGTSGETQYF
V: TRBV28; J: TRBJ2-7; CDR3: CASVKYRGQISSYEQYF
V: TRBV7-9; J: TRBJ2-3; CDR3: CASSLPGVETDTQYF
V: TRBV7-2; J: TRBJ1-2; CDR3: CASSLGYRADGYTF
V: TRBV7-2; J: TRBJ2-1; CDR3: CASSQEARADNEQFF
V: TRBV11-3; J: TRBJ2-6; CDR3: CASSLKRRGSSGANVLTF
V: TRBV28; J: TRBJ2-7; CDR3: CASSLWGQGASEQYF
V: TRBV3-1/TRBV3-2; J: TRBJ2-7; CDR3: CASSHGQSSYEQYF
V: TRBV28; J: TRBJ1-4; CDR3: CASNSGTGVLEKLFF
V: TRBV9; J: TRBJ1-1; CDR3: CASSVAGGAAEAFF
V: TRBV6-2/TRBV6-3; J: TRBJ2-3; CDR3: CASSSYLDSAGTNTDTQYF
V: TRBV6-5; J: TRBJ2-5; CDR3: CASQLSSGIQETQYF
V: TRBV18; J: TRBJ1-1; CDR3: CASSPLLTGDTEAFF
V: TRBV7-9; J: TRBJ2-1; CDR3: CASSPPSGGLVSYNEQFF